Presented here are 8 T cell receptor beta chains from one specimen sequenced in a study of PD-1 blockade in classical Hodgkin lymphoma. Time point denoted: cycle 4 day 1 (C4D1), after 5 to 7 weeks of nivolumab. All patients relapsed after autologous stem cell transplantation, and brentuximab vedotin exposure varied. Sequencing used immunoSEQ multiplex PCR; TCRdb keeps in-frame clones, though not all of them. The sample shows roughly 16,000 clones, roughly four fifths of them seen only once. Here the sequenced sample was peripheral blood mononuclear cells (PBMCs), taken before the fourth cycle of nivolumab. The receptors come from a human donor with classical Hodgkin lymphoma.

This clone was found a few times. The chain recombines TRBV5-1 with TRBJ2-3, with 7 bases matching TRBD2. Germline V gene sequence: CDR1 SGHRS, CDR2 YFSETQ. This CDR3 region has 15 residues. V shed 4 bases, J shed 1 base, and the junction held 6 bases outside the gene matches. The CDR3 loop reads CASSGRGSGTDTQYF. In DNA, the CDR3 is TGCGCCAGCAGCGGGCGGGGGTCGGGCACAGATACGCAGTATTTT.

This chain connects TRBV9 to TRBJ1-5; D is perhaps TRBD1 (6 bases). There are 15 residues in the CDR3. Deletions cut 0 bases from V and 4 bases from J, with 11 bases between. Per germline, CDR1 SGDLS and CDR2 YYNGEE. The CDR3 sequence: CASSVDAGANQPQHF. CDR3 nucleotide sequence: TGTGCCAGCAGCGTAGACGCAGGGGCGAATCAGCCCCAGCATTTT.

V usage is TRBV5-1 and J usage is TRBJ2-7; D remains unclear. Per the germline V gene, CDR1 is SGHRS and CDR2 is YFSETQ. The V gene lost 4 bases and the J gene lost 2 bases, with 16 bases spanning the gap. This CDR3 is 15 amino acids long. For the CDR3, the DNA is TGCGCCAGCAGCCCCCAAACCGGGTCCACCTACGAGCAGTACTTC. Translating it yields CASSPQTGSTYEQYF.

The CDR3 is CASSLVVNTGELFF. CDR3 nucleotide sequence: TGTGCCAGCAGCTTAGTGGTGAACACCGGGGAGCTGTTTTTT. The chain recombines TRBV7-8 with TRBJ2-2, with D uncertain. V was trimmed by 1 base and J by 1 base, leaving 4 bases between them. CDR3 length equals 14 residues. Per the germline V gene, CDR1 is SGHVS and CDR2 is FQNEAQ.

This clone has just one count. The chain uses TRBV27 and TRBJ2-3; no clear D. Germline values: CDR1 MNHEY, CDR2 SMNVEV (reference sequence). V was shortened by 5 bases and J by 6 bases, with 12 bases between the two germline ends. This CDR3 is built from 13 residues. The CDR3 DNA sequence: TGTGCCAGCAGTCCCACAGTAGAGGATACGCAGTATTTT. It specifies CASSPTVEDTQYF.

This rearrangement joins TRBV5-1 to TRBJ2-4, with 8 nucleotides matching TRBD2. V lost 3 bases to trimming and J lost 5 bases; unmatched junction nucleotides: 19. CDR1 is SGHRS, CDR2 YFSETQ, per germline. This CDR3 comprises 19 residues. The chain's CDR3 is CASSSLYSSGRDLENIQYF. In nucleotides, the CDR3 is TGCGCCAGCAGCTCCCTGTACTCTAGCGGGCGTGATTTAGAAAACATTCAGTACTTC.

This clone has more than one count but fewer than ten. The J gene is TRBJ2-2, the V gene TRBV7-2, with 11 bases aligning to TRBD2. The CDR3 runs to 18 residues. Per germline, CDR1 SGHTA and CDR2 FQGNSA. V shed 1 base and J 1 base; nucleotides not matched to a gene: 5. The CDR3 here is CASSLVPTSGVNTGELFF. CDR3 DNA sequence: TGTGCCAGCAGCTTAGTCCCGACTAGCGGGGTGAACACCGGGGAGCTGTTTTTT.

Details on this clone: A junction end diverges from the germline sequence, so it may reflect a read error. Other DNA sequences within the sample encode an identical CDR3. The V and J genes are TRBV19 and TRBJ1-2; a weak D match, TRBD1 (6 bases). Germline CDR1 reads LNHDA; CDR2 reads SQIVND (reference sequence). The CDR3 consists of 14 residues. The CDR3 is CASSIPGGGYGYTF. CDR3 DNA sequence: TGCGCCAGTAGCATTCCGGGGGGCGGCTATGGCTACACCTTC. Filled out from reference TRBV19 and TRBJ1-2, the complete variable domain reads DGGITQSPKYLFRKEGQNVTLSCEQNLNHDAMYWYRQDPGQGLRLIYYSQIVNDFQKGDIAEGYSVSREKKESFPLTVTSAQKNPTAFYLCASSIPGGGYGYTFGSGTRLTVV.